This TCR beta chain came from a study of T cells after somatic rescue of genetic block. Some clones are missing from TCRdb's copy, which holds only in-frame ones; the method was immunoSEQ multiplex PCR. The profile shows around 70,000 clones, around 93% of them singletons. Trimming removed 4 bases from V and 4 bases from J; junction bases left unmatched: 8. The CDR3 extends over 15 amino acids. Germline V CDR1 and CDR2: SGDLS, YYNGEE. J is TRBJ1-3 and V is TRBV9; TRBD1 matches at 7 bases. The sequenced material came from peripheral blood mononuclear cells (PBMCs). This receptor was identified in a man aged 40-49 years. The CDR3 DNA is TGTGCCAGCAGCCTCACGACAGGGTCCGGAAACACCATATATTTT. It encodes CASSLTTGSGNTIYF.